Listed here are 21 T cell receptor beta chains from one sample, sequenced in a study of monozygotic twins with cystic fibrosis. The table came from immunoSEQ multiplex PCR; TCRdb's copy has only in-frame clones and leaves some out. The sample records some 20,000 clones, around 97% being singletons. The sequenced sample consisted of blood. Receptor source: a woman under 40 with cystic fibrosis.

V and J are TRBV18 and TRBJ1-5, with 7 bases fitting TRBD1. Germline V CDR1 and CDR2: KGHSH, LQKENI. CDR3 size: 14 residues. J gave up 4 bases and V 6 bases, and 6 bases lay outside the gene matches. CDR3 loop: CASSLTGSNQPQHF. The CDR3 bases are TGTGCCAGCTCGCTGACAGGGTCGAATCAGCCCCAGCATTTT.

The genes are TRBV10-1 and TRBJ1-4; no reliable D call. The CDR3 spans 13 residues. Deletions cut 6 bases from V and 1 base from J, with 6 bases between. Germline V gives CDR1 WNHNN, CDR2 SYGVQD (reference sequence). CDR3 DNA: TGCGCCAGCAGCCGAAGAACTAATGAAAAACTGTTTTTT. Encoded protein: CASSRRTNEKLFF.

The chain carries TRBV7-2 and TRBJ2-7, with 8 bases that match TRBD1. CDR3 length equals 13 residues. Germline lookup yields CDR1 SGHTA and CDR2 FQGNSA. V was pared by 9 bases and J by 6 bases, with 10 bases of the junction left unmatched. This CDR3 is CASIDRGSSEQYF. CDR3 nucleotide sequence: TGTGCCAGTATCGACAGGGGCTCTTCCGAGCAGTACTTC.

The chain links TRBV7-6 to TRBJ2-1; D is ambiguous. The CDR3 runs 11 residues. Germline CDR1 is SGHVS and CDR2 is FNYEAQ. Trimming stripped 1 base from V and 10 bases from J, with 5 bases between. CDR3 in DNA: TGTGCCAGCAGCTTAGGTTGGGAGCAGTTCTTC. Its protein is CASSLGWEQFF.

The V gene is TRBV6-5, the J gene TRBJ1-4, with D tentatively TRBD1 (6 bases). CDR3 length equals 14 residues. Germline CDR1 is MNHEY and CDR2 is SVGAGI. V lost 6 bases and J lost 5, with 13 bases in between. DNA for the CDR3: TGTGCCAGCAGACGGACAGTCGGAAATGAAAAACTGTTTTTT. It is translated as CASRRTVGNEKLFF.

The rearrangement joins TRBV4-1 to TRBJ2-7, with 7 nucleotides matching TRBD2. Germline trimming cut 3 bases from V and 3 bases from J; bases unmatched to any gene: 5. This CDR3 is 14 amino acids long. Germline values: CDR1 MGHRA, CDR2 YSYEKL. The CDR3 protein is CASSQGGLGYEQYF. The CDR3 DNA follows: TGCGCCAGCAGCCAGGGGGGGTTAGGCTACGAGCAGTACTTC.

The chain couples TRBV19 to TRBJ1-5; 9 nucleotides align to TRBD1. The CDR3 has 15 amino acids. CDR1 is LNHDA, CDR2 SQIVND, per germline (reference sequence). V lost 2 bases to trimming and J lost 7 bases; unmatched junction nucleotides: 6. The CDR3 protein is CASSIRGQGGQPQHF. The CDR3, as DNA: TGTGCCAGTAGTATAAGGGGACAGGGCGGGCAGCCCCAGCATTTT.

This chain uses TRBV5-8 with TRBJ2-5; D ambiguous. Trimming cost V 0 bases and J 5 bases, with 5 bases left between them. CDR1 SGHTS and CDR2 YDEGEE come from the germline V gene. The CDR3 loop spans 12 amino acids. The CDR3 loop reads CASSLAQETQYF. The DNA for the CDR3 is TGTGCCAGCAGCTTGGCCCAGGAGACCCAGTACTTC.

CDR3 sequence reads: CASSVTGGGYGYTF. In DNA form, the CDR3 reads TGTGCCAGCAGCGTAACAGGGGGCGGGTATGGCTACACCTTC. The gene calls are TRBV9 and TRBJ1-2; TRBD1 matches 9 bases. CDR1 is SGDLS, CDR2 YYNGEE, per germline. J was trimmed by 5 bases and V by 1 base; bases with no gene match: 3. This CDR3 has 14 amino acids.

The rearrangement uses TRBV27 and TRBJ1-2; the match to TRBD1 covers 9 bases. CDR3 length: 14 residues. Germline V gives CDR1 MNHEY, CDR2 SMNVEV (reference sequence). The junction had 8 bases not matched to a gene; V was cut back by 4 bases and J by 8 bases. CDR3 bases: TGTGCCAGCAGTTCCGGACAGGGGCGGGCAGGCTACACCTTC. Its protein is CASSSGQGRAGYTF.

This CDR3 is CASSSRDRGSNSPLHF. CDR3 nucleotide sequence: TGTGCCAGCAGCTCCCGGGACAGGGGGTCAAATTCACCCCTCCACTTT. The rearrangement uses TRBV7-8 and TRBJ1-6; 11 bases are a match to TRBD1. CDR3 length: 16 residues. V was clipped by 4 bases and J by 7 bases; unmatched bases: 6. Germline lookup yields CDR1 SGHVS and CDR2 FQNEAQ.

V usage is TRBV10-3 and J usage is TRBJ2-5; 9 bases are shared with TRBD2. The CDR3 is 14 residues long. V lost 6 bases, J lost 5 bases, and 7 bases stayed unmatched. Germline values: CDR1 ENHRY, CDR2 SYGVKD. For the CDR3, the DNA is TGTGCCATCAGAGGCGGGGGGGCAGGCGAGACCCAGTACTTC. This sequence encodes CAIRGGGAGETQYF.

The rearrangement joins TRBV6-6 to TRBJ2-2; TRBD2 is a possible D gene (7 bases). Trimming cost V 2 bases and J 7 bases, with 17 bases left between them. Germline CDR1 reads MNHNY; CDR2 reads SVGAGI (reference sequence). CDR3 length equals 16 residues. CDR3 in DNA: TGTGCCAGCAGTTACGGCGGGGGCGGCGGAAGCGGGGAGCTGTTTTTT. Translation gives CASSYGGGGGSGELFF.

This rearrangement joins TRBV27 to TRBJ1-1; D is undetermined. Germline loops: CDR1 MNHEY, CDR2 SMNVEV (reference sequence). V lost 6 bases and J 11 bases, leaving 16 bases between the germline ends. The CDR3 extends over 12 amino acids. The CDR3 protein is CASRNYGGEAFF. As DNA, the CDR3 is TGTGCCAGCAGAAATTATGGAGGTGAGGCTTTCTTT.

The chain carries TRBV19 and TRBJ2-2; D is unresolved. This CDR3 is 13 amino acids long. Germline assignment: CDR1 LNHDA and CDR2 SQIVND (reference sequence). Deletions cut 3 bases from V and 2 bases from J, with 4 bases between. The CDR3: CASSMGNTGELFF. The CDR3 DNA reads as TGTGCCAGTAGTATGGGTAACACCGGGGAGCTGTTTTTT.

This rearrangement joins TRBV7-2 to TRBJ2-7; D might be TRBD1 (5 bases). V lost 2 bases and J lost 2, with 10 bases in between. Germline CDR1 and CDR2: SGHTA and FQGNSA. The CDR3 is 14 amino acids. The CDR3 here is CASSLYQGPYEQYF. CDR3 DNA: TGTGCCAGCAGCTTATATCAGGGTCCCTACGAGCAGTACTTC.

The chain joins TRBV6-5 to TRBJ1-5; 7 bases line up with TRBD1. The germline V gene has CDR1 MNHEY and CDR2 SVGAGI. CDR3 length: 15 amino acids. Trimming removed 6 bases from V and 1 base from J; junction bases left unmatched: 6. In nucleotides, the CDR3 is TGTGCCAGCAGGTTCAGGGGGGAAAGCAATCAGCCCCAGCATTTT. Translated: CASRFRGESNQPQHF.

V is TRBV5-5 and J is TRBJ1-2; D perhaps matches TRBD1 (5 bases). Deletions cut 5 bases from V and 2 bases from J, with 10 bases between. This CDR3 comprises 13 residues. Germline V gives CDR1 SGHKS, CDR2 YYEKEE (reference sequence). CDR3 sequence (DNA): TGTGCCAGCAGTCACGGGGGGAACTATGGCTACACCTTC. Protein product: CASSHGGNYGYTF.

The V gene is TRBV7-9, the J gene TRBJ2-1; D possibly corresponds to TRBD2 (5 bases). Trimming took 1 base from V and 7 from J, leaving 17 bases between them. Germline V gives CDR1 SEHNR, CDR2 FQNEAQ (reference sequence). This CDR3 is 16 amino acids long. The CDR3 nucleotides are TGTGCCAGCAGCTTAGGTGTTGGGAGCCTACCTAATGAGCAGTTCTTC. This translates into CASSLGVGSLPNEQFF.

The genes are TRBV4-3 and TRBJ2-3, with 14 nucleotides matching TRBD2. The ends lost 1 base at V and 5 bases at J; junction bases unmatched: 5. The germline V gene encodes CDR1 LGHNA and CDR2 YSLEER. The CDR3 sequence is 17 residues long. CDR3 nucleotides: TGCGCCAGCAGCCAAGGACTAGCGGGGGGGCCGGGAGATACGCAGTATTTT. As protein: CASSQGLAGGPGDTQYF.

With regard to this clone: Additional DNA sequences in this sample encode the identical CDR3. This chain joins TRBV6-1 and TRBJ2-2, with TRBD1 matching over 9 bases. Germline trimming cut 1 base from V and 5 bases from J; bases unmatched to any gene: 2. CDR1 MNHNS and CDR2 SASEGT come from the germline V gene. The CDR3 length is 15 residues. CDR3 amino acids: CASSEGTGDTGELFF. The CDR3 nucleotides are TGTGCCAGCAGTGAAGGGACAGGGGATACCGGGGAGCTGTTTTTT.